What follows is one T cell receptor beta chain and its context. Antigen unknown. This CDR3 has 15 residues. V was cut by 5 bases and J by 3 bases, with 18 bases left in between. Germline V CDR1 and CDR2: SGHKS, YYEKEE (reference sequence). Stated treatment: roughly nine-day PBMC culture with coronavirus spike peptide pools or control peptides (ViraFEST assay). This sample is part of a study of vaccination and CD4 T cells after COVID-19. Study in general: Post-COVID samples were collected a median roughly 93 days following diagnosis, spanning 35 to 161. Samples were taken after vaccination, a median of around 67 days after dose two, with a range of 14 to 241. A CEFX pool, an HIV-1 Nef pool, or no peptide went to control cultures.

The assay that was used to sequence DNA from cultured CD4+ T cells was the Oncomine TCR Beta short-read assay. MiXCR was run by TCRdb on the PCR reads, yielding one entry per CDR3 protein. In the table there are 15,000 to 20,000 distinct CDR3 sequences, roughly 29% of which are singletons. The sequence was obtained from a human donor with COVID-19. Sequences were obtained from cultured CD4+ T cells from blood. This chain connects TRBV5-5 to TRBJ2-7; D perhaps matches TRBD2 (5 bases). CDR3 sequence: CASRRIRERDYEQYF. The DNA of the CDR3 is TGTGCCAGCAGAAGGATCCGGGAAAGAGACTACGAGCAGTACTTC.